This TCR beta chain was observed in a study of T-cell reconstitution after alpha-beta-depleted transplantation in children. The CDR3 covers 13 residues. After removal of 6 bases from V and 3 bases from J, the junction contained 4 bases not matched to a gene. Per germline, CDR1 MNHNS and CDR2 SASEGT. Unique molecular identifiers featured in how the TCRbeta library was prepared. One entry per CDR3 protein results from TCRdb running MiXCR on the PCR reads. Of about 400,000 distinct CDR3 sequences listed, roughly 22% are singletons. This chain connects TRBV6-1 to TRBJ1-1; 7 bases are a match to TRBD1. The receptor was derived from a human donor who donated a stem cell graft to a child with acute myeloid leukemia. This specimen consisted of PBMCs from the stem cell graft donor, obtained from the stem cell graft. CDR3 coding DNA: TGTGCCAGCAGATCTACAGGGGACACTGAAGCTTTCTTT. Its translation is CASRSTGDTEAFF.